This T cell receptor (beta chain) was retrieved from a study of T-cell reconstitution after alpha-beta-depleted transplantation in children. Whole-study findings and limits: Surviving recipient T cells and thymic progenitors accounted for the high day-60 TCRbeta diversity observed in some patients. Approximately two months post-transplant, alpha-beta T cells reportedly originated from several hundred expanded graft clones. Newly generated T cells supplied most T-cell counts and diversity one year post-transplant.

This clonotype was counted ten times or more. What it recognizes is unknown. The TCRbeta library was prepared with unique molecular identifiers. One entry per CDR3 protein results from TCRdb running MiXCR on the PCR reads. Of about 78,000 distinct CDR3 sequences listed, less than 15% are singletons. The V gene end was trimmed by 5 bases and the J gene end by 5 bases; junction bases not matched to a gene: 9. This CDR3 comprises 15 residues. Germline V lookup: CDR1 SGHTA, CDR2 FQGNSA. The J gene is TRBJ2-5, the V gene TRBV7-2, with TRBD1 matching 9 bases. The source material was PBMCs, mostly from graft donor cells, sampled 180 days after TCRalphabeta/CD19-depleted stem cell transplant. The sequence came from a male patient between 2 and 15 years old who had a stem cell transplant for acute lymphoblastic leukemia, so the T cells may come from the graft donor. The CDR3 protein is CASSPGTGTWETQYF. The CDR3 DNA sequence: TGTGCCAGCAGCCCGGGGACAGGGACATGGGAGACCCAGTACTTC.